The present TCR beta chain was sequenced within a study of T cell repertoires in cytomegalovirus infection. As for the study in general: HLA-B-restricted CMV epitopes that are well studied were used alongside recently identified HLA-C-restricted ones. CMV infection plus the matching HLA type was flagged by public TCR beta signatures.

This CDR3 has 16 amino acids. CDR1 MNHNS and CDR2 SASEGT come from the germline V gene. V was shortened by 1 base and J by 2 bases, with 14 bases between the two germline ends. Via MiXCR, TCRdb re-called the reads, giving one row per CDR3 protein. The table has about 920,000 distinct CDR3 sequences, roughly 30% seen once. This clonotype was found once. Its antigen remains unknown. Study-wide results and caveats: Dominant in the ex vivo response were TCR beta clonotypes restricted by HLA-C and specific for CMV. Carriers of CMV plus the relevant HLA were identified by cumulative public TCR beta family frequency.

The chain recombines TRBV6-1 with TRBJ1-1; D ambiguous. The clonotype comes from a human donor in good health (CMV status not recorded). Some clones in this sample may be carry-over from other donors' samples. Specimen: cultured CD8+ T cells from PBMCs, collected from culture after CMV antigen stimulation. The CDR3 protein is CASSEDRWALNTEAFF. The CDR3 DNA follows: TGTGCCAGCAGTGAAGATCGATGGGCCCTTAACACTGAAGCTTTCTTT.